This TCR beta chain was documented in a study of blood T cell repertoires in COVID-19. About the study: Acute-phase and convalescent COVID-19 samples originated in the United States, Italy and Spain. Sources were T cells, B-cell-depleted T cells, or PBMCs; the material itself was cDNA or gDNA.

V was clipped by 6 bases and J by 6 bases; unmatched bases: 7. Per germline, CDR1 SGHTA and CDR2 FQGTGA. The length of the CDR3 is 13 residues. Authors' data handling: Reference gene primer amplification in the assay estimated nucleated cell counts. TCRdb's table, derived via immunoSEQ multiplex PCR, lists solely in-frame clones and lacks some. V and J calls and clone size are those listed in that table; D and trimming were worked out from the DNA. Altogether 150,000 to 200,000 clones are present, 79% being singletons, with the ten largest covering roughly 17%. The source material was peripheral blood. The rearrangement joins TRBV7-3 to TRBJ2-7; 8 bases line up with TRBD1. The sequence was obtained from a man aged 55 to 70 with active or convalescent COVID-19. Here the CDR3 DNA reads TGTGCCAGCAGTTCACAGGGGGTAGGCGAGCAGTACTTC. Encoded protein: CASSSQGVGEQYF. Together with reference TRBV7-3 and TRBJ2-7, the CDR3 gives the full variable domain: GAGVSQTPSNKVTEKGKYVELRCDPISGHTALYWYRQSLGQGPEFLIYFQGTGAADDSGLPNDRFFAVRPEGSVSTLKIQRTERGDSAVYLCASSSQGVGEQYFGPGTRLTVT.